The entry below gives a single TCR beta chain sequence along with its context. The clone's antigen remains unknown. Within one base of it there is no much larger clone, and no base qualities were kept. Ophthalmopathy patients had moderately to severely active disease, Clinical Activity Score of at least 3, NOSPECS grade of at least 4, and duration under 3 months. Exclusion was applied to patients with uncontrolled infections, other autoimmune diseases, pregnancy or lactation. Diagnoses were established on the basis of clinical symptoms, serum thyroxine and TRAb, thyroid ultrasound, and orbital computed tomography. PBMCs were separated from over 9 ml of fresh peripheral blood using Ficoll-Paque density gradient centrifugation. Trizol reagent was used to extract total RNA, and RNA quality was then checked on an Agilent 2100 Bioanalyzer. Amplification of TCR beta CDR3 regions was carried out from RNA transcripts. The first round of RT-PCR for the TCR CDR3 was performed with the HTBI primer set and the Qiagen OneStep RT-PCR kit. The libraries were constructed in a second round of multiplex PCR and then size-selected and purified. Paired-end sequencing of the libraries was performed with 100 bp reads on an Illumina HiSeq2000. On the authors' methods: SOAPnuke was used to process the raw data, throwing out any read that contained adapters or uncalled bases, had a mean Phred below 15, or lacked an exact constant-primer or identifier match. High-quality paired reads were merged with COPE v1.2.5, and unique nucleotide sequences were defined as clonotypes. MiTCR v1.1 was used to align the clonotypes against IMGT TRBV, TRBD and TRBJ reference segments. The analysis included only V-J combinations with a frequency above 0.0001, which together covered over 98% of the repertoires. A TCS score was defined as the ratio of F50 (clonal expansion) to E x V (chaos), with BLOSUM62-based TCRdist applied between CDR3 peptides within each V-J. Welch's t-statistics and random forest reduced around 550 V-J features to roughly 13, which were used in a naive Bayes classifier (R e1071). TCRdb handled the public reads itself, with Q25 trimming in fastp and clone calling in MiXCR, and kept productive beta chains. For every CDR3 protein sequence, its rows merge into one entry that carries the most common genes and DNA. What appears here as the V and J calls and clone size reflects TCRdb's work, not the paper's. The sample yields around 490,000 distinct CDR3 sequences; around 20% were counted once. Less than 55% of the sample rests with the top ten.

This specimen belongs to a study of T cells in Graves' hyperthyroidism and ophthalmopathy (dated by TCRdb to the late 2010s). General notes on the study: Peripheral blood samples were taken at the time of initial diagnosis, prior to any treatment. To identify TCR V-J signatures that set the groups apart, the researchers used a discovery cohort of 95 to 100 patients, made up of under 45 with Graves' ophthalmopathy and 55 to 65 with stable Graves' hyperthyroidism. Prospective prediction of ophthalmopathy was tested in an independent validation cohort of 18 to 20 hyperthyroidism patients and 15 to 17 patients who later progressed to ophthalmopathy. For training and testing, the 110 or so patients in the discovery cohort were randomly divided in a 7:3 ratio. The study also compared thyroid tissue and blood T-cell repertoires from 5 to 7 Graves' hyperthyroidism patients. Following sampling, methimazole starting at 30 mg daily was given to hyperthyroidism patients, and high-dose intravenous methylprednisolone was given to ophthalmopathy patients. The paper describes TCR Vbeta CDR3 sequencing of 140 or so peripheral blood samples, made up of roughly 45 ophthalmopathy patients, 70 to 75 hyperthyroidism patients and 17 progressor patients.

General study outcomes and caveats: Sample size was not statistically predetermined, and investigators were not blinded to group allocation. Blood samples also contained most of the expanded thyroid clonotypes (frequency above 0.001), which suggests that blood repertoires may reflect thyroid immune responses. In validation, the model predicted progression to ophthalmopathy a median of around 6.5 months before onset, with about 67% sensitivity and 72.22% specificity. In cross-validation, a model built on a 13 V-J signature told ophthalmopathy apart from stable hyperthyroidism with 85% to 90% sensitivity and around 81% specificity, and in testing the same model reached 80%/75%.

The CDR3 measures 13 amino acids from cysteine to phenylalanine. Only the CDR3 DNA is retained, 39 bases long and in frame from the first base. CDR1 and CDR2, looked up from the germline V gene (reference sequence), are GTSNPN and SVGIG. V and J lose 7 bases and 5 bases, and a span of 15 bases separates them. Sequenced material: blood. This TCR came from a man between 40 and 49 years old with Graves' ophthalmopathy. The chain is made from TRBV30 and TRBJ1-5; the D gene is not confidently resolved. The DNA sequence reads TGTGCCTTTGGAACGGGGTTGGATCAGCCCCAGCATTTT. It specifies CAFGTGLDQPQHF.